This TCR beta chain was identified in a study of cytomegalovirus exposure and HLA in healthy donors. Study as a whole: An early release of data contained around 80 million unique TCRs, which came from HLA-typed donors. Overall study findings and caveats: DRB1 had the most TCR associations and HLA-C the fewest, a later analysis found, with rates varying by HLA locus. Common viral pathogens seemed to be connected with several of the most significant clusters, according to a later analysis.

60 Vbeta and 13 Jbeta primers were used in PCR. Some clones are missing from TCRdb's copy, which holds only in-frame ones; the method was immunoSEQ multiplex PCR. The sample consists of 200,000 to 250,000 clones, roughly 84% of them appearing once. When sampled, the donors appeared nominally healthy, though they likely had unrecorded immune exposures. The ends lost 6 bases at V and 0 bases at J; junction bases unmatched: 3. This CDR3 has 15 residues. Per germline, CDR1 LNHDA and CDR2 SQIVND (reference sequence). A note on this clone: Its antigen remains unidentified.

The sequencing input was PBMCs. The sequence was obtained from a human donor in good health. The chain is built from TRBV19 and TRBJ2-1; 9 nucleotides match TRBD2. In nucleotides, the CDR3 is TGTGCCAGTAGCGCGCGGGAGGGCTCCTACAATGAGCAGTTCTTC. It encodes CASSAREGSYNEQFF.